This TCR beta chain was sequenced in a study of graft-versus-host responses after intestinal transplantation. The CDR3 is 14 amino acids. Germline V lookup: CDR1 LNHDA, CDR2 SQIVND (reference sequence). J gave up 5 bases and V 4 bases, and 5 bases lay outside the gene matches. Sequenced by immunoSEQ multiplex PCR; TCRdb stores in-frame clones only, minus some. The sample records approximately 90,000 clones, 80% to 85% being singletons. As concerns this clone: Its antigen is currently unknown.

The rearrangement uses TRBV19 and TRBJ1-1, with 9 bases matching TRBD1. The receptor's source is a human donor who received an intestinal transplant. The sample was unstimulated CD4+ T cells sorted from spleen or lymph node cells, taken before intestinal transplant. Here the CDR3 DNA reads TGTGCCAGTAGTACCTGGGACAGGGCGACTGAAGCTTTCTTT. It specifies CASSTWDRATEAFF.